This TCR beta chain derives from a study of blood T cell repertoires in COVID-19. Study summary: In each case, the material was cDNA or gDNA derived from T cells, B-cell-depleted T cells, or PBMCs.

The germline gives CDR1 LGHDT, CDR2 YNNKEL (reference sequence). The CDR3 consists of 15 residues. J was trimmed by 6 bases and V by 4 bases; bases with no gene match: 7. The Seattle site enrolled patients during active infection and followed them longitudinally. In the authors' workflow: Amplification of reference gene primers provided the estimated nucleated cell counts. TCRdb's table, derived via immunoSEQ multiplex PCR, lists solely in-frame clones and lacks some. V and J calls and clone size are those listed in that table; D and trimming were worked out from the DNA. In the table there are 450,000 or so clones, about 90% of which are singletons.

The sequence came from a young man with COVID-19, enrolled during active disease. What was sequenced was peripheral blood. This rearrangement joins TRBV3-1 (or the pseudogene TRBV3-2) to TRBJ2-5; 11 bases match TRBD2. The CDR3 protein is CASSLTIAGGQTQYF. The CDR3 DNA sequence: TGTGCCAGCAGCCTTACCATAGCGGGGGGGCAGACCCAGTACTTC.